These T cell receptor beta chains were read from a single sample in a study of T cell responses to AZD1222 COVID-19 vaccine. The repertoire was sequenced with immunoSEQ multiplex PCR; TCRdb's copy has only in-frame clones and lacks some. The table records more than 95,000 clones, about 90% of them present only once. The source material was peripheral blood, sampled on day 0 of AZD1222 vaccination. All receptors derive from an adult in good health. CDR3s include the opening cysteine and the closing phenylalanine or tryptophan.

V: TRBV5-6
J: TRBJ2-3
CDR3: CASSLQGAGDTQYF

V: TRBV5-8
J: TRBJ1-5
CDR3: CASSSGARQPQHF

V: TRBV4-1
J: TRBJ1-5
CDR3: CASSTGQFSNQPQHF

V: TRBV7-8
J: TRBJ2-7
CDR3: CASNHLAGGAYEQYF

V: TRBV19
J: TRBJ1-2
CDR3: CASSMAQLYGYTF

V: TRBV29-1
J: TRBJ2-7
CDR3: CSVEGTGVYEQYF

V: TRBV6-6
J: TRBJ1-1
CDR3: CASSRETVNTEAFF

V: TRBV11-2
J: TRBJ2-1
CDR3: CASSSEMGEQFF

V: TRBV9
J: TRBJ2-5
CDR3: CASSVAGGAPAGGTQYF

V: TRBV29-1
J: TRBJ2-7
CDR3: CSVDPGAGEQYF

V: TRBV5-4
J: TRBJ1-6
CDR3: CASSLKGLGNSPLHF

V: TRBV7-9
J: TRBJ2-7
CDR3: CASSFLLSNEQYF

V: TRBV15
J: TRBJ1-4
CDR3: CATSRGQFNEKLFF

V: TRBV28
J: TRBJ2-7
CDR3: CASSLSAGGSYEQYF

V: TRBV27
J: TRBJ2-3
CDR3: CASSRPTDTQYF

V: TRBV9
J: TRBJ2-2
CDR3: CASSTRQGMVGELFF

V: TRBV28
J: TRBJ2-7
CDR3: CASSFRSGQGALSQYF

V: TRBV11-2
J: TRBJ1-2
CDR3: CASSLRSRVETIDYTF

V: TRBV5-1
J: TRBJ2-7
CDR3: CASSPGGVSYEQYF

V: TRBV18
J: TRBJ2-5
CDR3: CASSPDRETQYF

V: TRBV15
J: TRBJ2-3
CDR3: CATSGAGGTDTQYF

V: TRBV3-1/TRBV3-2
J: TRBJ2-5
CDR3: CASSQDLGGAVVQETQYF

V: TRBV5-6
J: TRBJ2-7
CDR3: CASSLYVDEQYF

V: TRBV9
J: TRBJ2-7
CDR3: CASSVGTGVGEQYF

V: TRBV3-1/TRBV3-2
J: TRBJ2-7
CDR3: CASSPSLAGTGWNEQYF

V: TRBV28
J: TRBJ1-5
CDR3: CASSFPTGTQPQHF

V: TRBV6-5
J: TRBJ1-6
CDR3: CASSSGVYSPLHF

V: TRBV6-5
J: TRBJ1-6
CDR3: CASSYGTLLGNSPLHF

V: TRBV6-2/TRBV6-3
J: TRBJ1-2
CDR3: CASSYLRGEEYGYTF

V: TRBV4-3
J: TRBJ2-7
CDR3: CASSQDTAGRYEQYF

V: TRBV2
J: TRBJ1-2
CDR3: CASSRTADNYGYTF

V: TRBV7-2
J: TRBJ2-2
CDR3: CASSLVWDTGELFF

V: TRBV6-5
J: TRBJ2-2
CDR3: CASSPLAGAGGELFF

V: TRBV18
J: TRBJ2-7
CDR3: CASSETSGGAGSEQYF

V: TRBV6-6
J: TRBJ2-1
CDR3: CASSDKGVGYRNEQFF

V: TRBV5-1
J: TRBJ1-3
CDR3: CASSSDRGQGNTIYF

V: TRBV27
J: TRBJ1-5
CDR3: CASRPGQISNQPQHF

V: TRBV19
J: TRBJ1-4
CDR3: CASSIRDEKLFF

V: TRBV9
J: TRBJ2-1
CDR3: CASNRVDSYNEQFF

V: TRBV2
J: TRBJ2-7
CDR3: CASSATYGSPSSLGGF

V: TRBV4-2
J: TRBJ2-3
CDR3: CASSQEASSGDTQYF

V: TRBV10-3
J: TRBJ2-3
CDR3: CAIRPSGGDTQYF

V: TRBV5-1
J: TRBJ1-1
CDR3: CASRGSPNTEAFF

V: TRBV28
J: TRBJ1-3
CDR3: CASSDYSGNTIYF

V: TRBV5-1
J: TRBJ2-7
CDR3: CASSLGTSGRTYEQYF

V: TRBV11-2
J: TRBJ2-2
CDR3: CASSLEGLAANTGELFF

V: TRBV11-3
J: TRBJ2-1
CDR3: CASSRTDEQFF

V: TRBV4-3
J: TRBJ2-1
CDR3: CASSQDLGTGMNEQFF

V: TRBV7-9
J: TRBJ2-7
CDR3: CASSLGGTGGSYEQYF

V: TRBV12-3/TRBV12-4
J: TRBJ1-2
CDR3: CASSWTANYGYTF

V: TRBV30
J: TRBJ1-2
CDR3: CAWSAGGGSYGYTF

V: TRBV30
J: TRBJ1-3
CDR3: CAWSVPERGGNTIYF

V: TRBV5-4
J: TRBJ2-7
CDR3: CASSKPDGTYEQYF

V: TRBV24-1
J: TRBJ2-1
CDR3: CATSDRTGGRNNEQFF

V: TRBV27
J: TRBJ2-6
CDR3: CASSLGPGTDPSGANVLTF

V: TRBV28
J: TRBJ1-5
CDR3: CASTNRGLRLGSNQPQHF

V: TRBV7-2
J: TRBJ2-4
CDR3: CASSPPRLAGVVIQYF

V: TRBV27
J: TRBJ2-2
CDR3: CASSPVFTGELFF

V: TRBV2
J: TRBJ2-3
CDR3: CASRWGGSSTDTQYF

V: TRBV6-5
J: TRBJ2-1
CDR3: CASSHQRLDEQFF